Sequencing of this TCR beta chain was carried out in a study of PD-1 blockade in classical Hodgkin lymphoma (dated by TCRdb to 2018 to 2021). At the level of the whole study: Nivolumab dosing was 3 mg/kg intravenously every 2 weeks, continuing until either disease progression or unacceptable toxicity. The study used CyTOF and TCR beta sequencing to define a peripheral blood immune signature of response to PD-1 blockade in classical Hodgkin lymphoma.

Genomic DNA was isolated using the Qiagen DNeasy kit from unsorted PBMCs as well as from negatively selected CD4+ and CD8+ fractions. Amplification of TCR beta CDR3 regions was done by immunoSEQ multiplex PCR with primers that anneal to V and J segments. Amplification bias was minimized using a synthetic immune receptor repertoire, and residual bias was removed computationally after sequencing. On the study's bioinformatics: Repertoire diversity was quantified as the Shannon entropy index using custom Python scripts. Unsorted, CD4+ and CD8+ repertoires were analyzed separately, except for combined analyses in which CD4+ and CD8+ sequences were merged in silico. Clonal expansion was defined as a frequency increase of at least 2-fold after treatment compared with C1D1, and clones undetected at baseline were assigned a pseudocount of 0.5. Clones with 0 or 1 copy at C1D1 were classified as singleton clones, and clones with 2 or more copies were classified as non-singleton clones. Clones expanded in unsorted samples were labelled as CD4+, CD8+ or unknown by matching protein sequences in sorted samples from the same patient. Wilcoxon tests were applied to paired samples to test diversity changes from C1D1 to C4D1. TCRdb obtained this table from immuneACCESS and retained in-frame rearrangements with V and J assigned. These tables miss some clones; where compared with another copy, unresolved V genes account for less than half of the shortfall, and the remainder is unexplained. The D gene and trimming were derived from the DNA, and the V and J assignments and clone size from that table. This sample is represented by roughly 20,000 clones; approximately 80% of them were singletons. Approximately 7.7% of the sample belongs to the ten largest clones.

To note about this clone: Its binding antigen is unknown. No quality values exist for individual bases; no much larger clone is one base distant.

The time point label corresponds to: cycle 4 day 1 (C4D1), after more than 5 weeks of nivolumab. Every trial patient had relapsed following autologous stem cell transplantation, and prior brentuximab vedotin exposure was what differed among cohorts A, B and C. The trial cohort included 50 to 60 patients with relapsed/refractory classical Hodgkin lymphoma, and each patient had a best overall response of complete response, partial response or progressive disease. Trial patients were treated with single-agent nivolumab in the multi-cohort phase II CheckMate 205 trial. An independent review committee assessed best overall response by applying the 2007 International Working Group response criteria. Trial PBMCs were collected just before the start of nivolumab (C1D1) and during therapy at cycle 2 day 1 and cycle 4 day 1. Peripheral blood was collected in 8 mL Vacutainer Cell Preparation Tubes, from which PBMCs were isolated by centrifugation and then cryopreserved.

The CDR3 contains 17 residues, cysteine and phenylalanine counted. Kept here is only the CDR3 DNA, which spans 51 bases and is read in frame from base 1. The germline V gene (reference sequence) sets CDR1 to LNHDA and CDR2 to SQIVND. At the junction V is shortened by 6 bases and J by 3 bases; bases outside the gene matches: 16. The study at large found these results: CD4+ but not CD8+ TCR diversity rose significantly by C4D1 (p=0.0027 vs p=0.16), most apparent in complete responders (p=0.02). Newly diagnosed patients were reported to have lower baseline TCR diversity than healthy donors, and relapsed/refractory patients were reported to have lower baseline TCR diversity still. Patients starting nivolumab less than 1 year after ASCT had lower diversity and were excluded from later analyses to avoid confounding by immune reconstitution. Only a single clinical trial cohort was studied, and what caused the repertoire differences, possibly disease activity or prior therapy, remained undefined. Among trial patients, those achieving complete response had baseline diversity similar to that of newly diagnosed patients, while diversity was significantly lower in partial responders and progressors.

The sequenced sample was peripheral blood mononuclear cells (PBMCs), obtained before the fourth cycle of nivolumab. This clonotype originated in a human donor with classical Hodgkin lymphoma. The V and J genes are TRBV19 and TRBJ1-1, with 7 bases in between that match TRBD1. The nucleotide sequence is given as TGTGCCAGTAGCTCGGGACAGCTAAGGGCACTCTACACTGAAGCTTTCTTT. Its product reads: CASSSGQLRALYTEAFF.